This T cell receptor (beta chain) comes out of a study of beta chain features in type 1 diabetes. For the study at large: Researchers looked at roughly 110 million sorted cells across all samples.

Staining for CD45RO/CCR7/CD25/CD127/CD95/CD27 allowed sorting of CD4+ naive, central memory, regulatory and stem cell-like memory cells. Purity (above 95%) was reached by all sorted populations. Study-wide results and limits: Researchers report that Type 1 diabetes patients had moderately but significantly shorter TCRB CDR3s across all four CD4+ subsets. Within the patient group, naive, central memory and Treg TCRB repertoires appeared more similar to each other than within healthy donors.

The entirety of the isolated RNA underwent reverse transcription, so expressed TCRB transcripts were sequenced. Sequencing was performed with immunoSEQ multiplex PCR; in TCRdb, only in-frame clones are kept and a portion is missing. This table has more than 550,000 clones, 11% to 15% appearing once. Concerning this clone: The target antigen is unknown.

The CDR3 has 13 amino acids. The V end lost 5 bases, the J end lost 8 bases, and 12 bases lay between the germline ends. The germline V gene encodes CDR1 SGHTA and CDR2 FQGNSA. This clonotype was sampled from a man in his late teens or twenties with type 1 diabetes. The chain combines TRBV7-2 with TRBJ1-4; D not resolved. Sequencing was carried out using naive CD4+ T cells from blood. This CDR3 reads CASSSGSYEKLFF. The CDR3 DNA reads as TGTGCCAGCAGCAGCGGGTCGTACGAAAAACTGTTTTTT.